The 9 T cell receptor beta chains presented below share a single source sample, sequenced in a study of cytomegalovirus exposure and HLA in healthy donors. The PCR ran on 60 Vbeta and 13 Jbeta primers. Clones were read by immunoSEQ multiplex PCR, and TCRdb kept only the in-frame ones, dropping some. The sample consists of under 250,000 clones, around 76% of them appearing once. The sequenced sample was PBMCs. Source of these receptors: a man aged 30 to 39 in good health and CMV-seronegative.

The chain recombines TRBV29-1 with TRBJ2-1, with 10 bases lining up with TRBD2. V was clipped by 2 bases and J by 0 bases; unmatched bases: 13. The CDR3 covers 19 residues. The germline CDR1 and CDR2 sequences are SQVTM and ANQGSEA. Written as DNA, the CDR3 is TGCAGCGTTGAACCCGGATCTAGCGGGAGATATGCCTCCTACAATGAGCAGTTCTTC. It translates to CSVEPGSSGRYASYNEQFF.

In its sample, this clone was seen once. This sequence joins TRBV9 and TRBJ2-7, with 9 bases lining up with TRBD2. CDR1 is SGDLS, CDR2 YYNGEE, per germline. The CDR3 runs 15 residues. Unmatched junction bases numbered 9, after V lost 2 bases and J lost 6 bases. For the CDR3, the DNA is TGTGCCAGCAGCGTCAGTAGCGGGAGCAGAGGCGAGCAGTACTTC. This sequence encodes CASSVSSGSRGEQYF. Supplemented by reference TRBV9 and TRBJ2-7, the full variable domain reads DSGVTQTPKHLITATGQRVTLRCSPRSGDLSVYWYQQSLDQGLQFLIQYYNGEERAKGNILERFSAQQFPDLHSELNLSSLELGDSALYFCASSVSSGSRGEQYFGPGTRLTVT.

This rearrangement joins TRBV2 to TRBJ1-1; D possibly corresponds to TRBD1 (6 bases). Per the germline V gene, CDR1 is SNHLY and CDR2 is FYNNEI. There are 16 residues in the CDR3. V lost 5 bases, J lost 0 bases, and 16 bases lay in between. The CDR3 loop reads CASSPPLTGMNTEAFF. The CDR3 coding sequence is TGTGCCAGCAGTCCCCCACTGACAGGAATGAACACTGAAGCTTTCTTT.

The gene calls are TRBV5-1 and TRBJ2-3; no clear D gene. CDR1 SGHRS and CDR2 YFSETQ come from the germline V gene. The length of the CDR3 is 14 residues. Trimming pared 5 bases from V and 0 bases from J, leaving 10 bases between. The CDR3 DNA is TGCGCCAGCAGTCTAAGTCGCAGCACAGATACGCAGTATTTT. Encoded protein: CASSLSRSTDTQYF.

The rearrangement links TRBV7-7 to TRBJ2-1, with D possibly matching TRBD2 (6 bases). The CDR3 extends over 15 amino acids. Trimming removed 8 bases from V and 3 bases from J, with 17 bases in between. From germline, CDR1 is SSHAT and CDR2 FNYEAQ (reference sequence). The CDR3 spells CASAPGIADYNEQFF. As DNA, the CDR3 is TGTGCCAGCGCTCCGGGGATAGCGGACTACAATGAGCAGTTCTTC.

Worth noting for this clone: One junction end does not reproduce the germline sequence, and a read error may be involved. The chain couples TRBV7-2 to TRBJ1-3; D remains unclear. CDR1 and CDR2 (germline): SGHTA, FQGNSA. The CDR3 length is 14 residues. The CDR3 sequence is CASSLANSGNTIYF. The CDR3 coding sequence is TGTGCCAGCAGCCTAGCTAACTCTGGAAACACCATATATTTT.

The J gene is TRBJ1-1, the V gene TRBV5-1, with a weak D call TRBD1 (5 bases). Germline V gene lookup returns CDR1 SGHRS and CDR2 YFSETQ. V lost 4 bases, J lost 4 bases, and 14 bases lay in between. The CDR3 has 14 residues. The chain's CDR3 is CASSPPTDFTEAFF. The CDR3, as DNA: TGCGCCAGCAGCCCCCCGACAGATTTCACTGAAGCTTTCTTT. The full variable domain, rest sourced from reference TRBV5-1 and TRBJ1-1, is KAGVTQTPRYLIKTRGQQVTLSCSPISGHRSVSWYQQTPGQGLQFLFEYFSETQRNKGNFPGRFSGRQFSNSRSEMNVSTLELGDSALYLCASSPPTDFTEAFFGQGTRLTVV.

The CDR3 spells CASSSPRGKTGLYEQYF. The CDR3 coding sequence is TGCGCCAGCAGCTCGCCCAGAGGGAAAACAGGGCTCTACGAGCAGTACTTC. J is TRBJ2-7 and V is TRBV5-1; D possibly corresponds to TRBD1 (6 bases). The germline CDR1 and CDR2 sequences are SGHRS and YFSETQ. Trimming pared 3 bases from V and 3 bases from J, leaving 22 bases between. The CDR3 is 17 residues long.

This clone was seen only once. The rearrangement uses TRBV7-2 and TRBJ2-2; unclear D gene. The CDR3 sequence is 15 residues long. The V gene's germline CDR1 is SGHTA and CDR2 FQGNSA. V gave up 6 bases and J gave up 4 bases, with 15 bases separating them. CDR3 sequence (DNA): TGTGCCAGCAGTTATCAAATACAGATCACCGGGGAGCTGTTTTTT. Translating gives CASSYQIQITGELFF.